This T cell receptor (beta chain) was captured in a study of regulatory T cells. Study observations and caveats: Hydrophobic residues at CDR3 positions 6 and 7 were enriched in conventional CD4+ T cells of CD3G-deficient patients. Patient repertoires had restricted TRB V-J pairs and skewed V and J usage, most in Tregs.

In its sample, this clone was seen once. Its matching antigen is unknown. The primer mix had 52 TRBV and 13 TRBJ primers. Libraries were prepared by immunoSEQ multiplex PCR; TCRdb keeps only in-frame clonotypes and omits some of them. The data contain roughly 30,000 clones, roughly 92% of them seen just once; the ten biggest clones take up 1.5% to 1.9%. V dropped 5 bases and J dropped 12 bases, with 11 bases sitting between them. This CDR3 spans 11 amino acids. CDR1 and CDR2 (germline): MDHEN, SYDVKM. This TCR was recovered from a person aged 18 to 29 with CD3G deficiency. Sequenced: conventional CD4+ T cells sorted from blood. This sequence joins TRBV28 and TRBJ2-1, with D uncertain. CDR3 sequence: CASSLHGVQFF. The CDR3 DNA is TGTGCCAGCAGTCTCCATGGAGTGCAGTTCTTC.